These 23 T cell receptor beta chains came from one sample sequenced in a study of shared clonotypes between healthy human individuals. The repertoire was sequenced with immunoSEQ multiplex PCR; TCRdb's copy has only in-frame clones and lacks some. The table records hundreds of thousands of clones, about 74% of them present only once. Input material: memory CD4+ T cells sorted from blood. This sample's subset: CD45RA-negative fraction. Receptor source: a woman in her 30s in good health.

The gene calls are TRBV7-8 and TRBJ2-2; 9 bases are shared with TRBD1. This CDR3 has 16 residues. V shed 4 bases, J shed 7 bases, and the junction held 10 bases outside the gene matches. The germline gives CDR1 SGHVS, CDR2 FQNEAQ. CDR3 protein: CASSSGTTGGSGELFF. For the CDR3, the DNA is TGTGCCAGCAGCTCGGGCACGACAGGGGGGAGCGGGGAGCTGTTTTTT.

Turning to this clone: Other DNA variants within this sample encode the same CDR3. The chain carries TRBV6-1 and TRBJ2-2, with D maybe TRBD1 (7 bases). Germline values: CDR1 MNHNS, CDR2 SASEGT. V was shortened by 8 bases and J by 5 bases, with 15 bases between the two germline ends. The CDR3 is 14 residues long. The chain's CDR3 is CASLGGAGTGELFF. In DNA, the CDR3 is TGTGCCAGCTTAGGGGGCGCGGGGACCGGGGAGCTGTTTTTT.

This chain connects TRBV27 to TRBJ1-4, with 7 bases matching TRBD1. V lost 5 bases, J lost 11 bases, and 11 bases stayed unmatched. The CDR3 loop spans 14 amino acids. From germline, CDR1 is MNHEY and CDR2 SMNVEV (reference sequence). The CDR3 coding sequence is TGTGCCAGCAGTCCCCTAGGACAGGTCCGGAAACTGTTTTTT. It translates to CASSPLGQVRKLFF.

V is TRBV9 and J is TRBJ2-3, with a weak D call TRBD2 (5 bases). Germline V gene sequence: CDR1 SGDLS, CDR2 YYNGEE. The germline V and J ends were trimmed by 3 bases and 5 bases, with 13 bases remaining between them. The CDR3 length is 14 residues. The CDR3 loop reads CASSAGNSVDTQYF. The CDR3 DNA follows: TGTGCCAGCAGCGCGGGAAACTCTGTAGATACGCAGTATTTT. The variable domain in full, completed from reference TRBV9 and TRBJ2-3, reads DSGVTQTPKHLITATGQRVTLRCSPRSGDLSVYWYQQSLDQGLQFLIQYYNGEERAKGNILERFSAQQFPDLHSELNLSSLELGDSALYFCASSAGNSVDTQYFGPGTRLTVL.

This chain links TRBV5-3 with TRBJ2-3; the D gene is possibly TRBD2 (5 bases). TRBV5-3 counts as an open reading frame of uncertain function. V was trimmed by 2 bases and J by 6 bases, leaving 19 bases between them. The CDR3 loop spans 16 amino acids. CDR3 sequence: CARSFSDRRRVDTQYF. The CDR3 DNA reads as TGTGCCAGAAGCTTTTCGGACCGACGGCGGGTGGATACGCAGTATTTT.

The rearrangement links TRBV7-2 to TRBJ1-2, with TRBD1 matching over 9 bases. Germline V CDR1 and CDR2: SGHTA, FQGNSA. With 9 bases clipped from V and 5 bases from J, the junction kept 13 bases outside the gene matches. CDR3 length: 15 residues. The CDR3 protein is CASSPGTGLLYGYTF. In DNA form, the CDR3 reads TGTGCCAGTTCCCCCGGGACAGGGTTACTTTATGGCTACACCTTC.

Here the CDR3 DNA reads TGTGCCACCAGCAGAGATTTAGGAGGGGCAGGGGAAACCTACGAGCAGTACTTC. It specifies CATSRDLGGAGETYEQYF. V is TRBV15 and J is TRBJ2-7, with D possibly being TRBD1 or TRBD2 (6 bases each). CDR1 LNHNV and CDR2 YYDKDF come from the germline V gene (reference sequence). V lost 0 bases and J 2 bases, leaving 20 bases between the germline ends. The length of the CDR3 is 18 residues. Supplemented by reference TRBV15 and TRBJ2-7, the full variable domain reads DAMVIQNPRYQVTQFGKPVTLSCSQTLNHNVMYWYQQKSSQAPKLLFHYYDKDFNNEADTPDNFQSRRPNTSFCFLDIRSPGLGDTAMYLCATSRDLGGAGETYEQYFGPGTRLTVT.

This clone has a single count. This chain uses TRBV6-1 with TRBJ2-7; D perhaps matches TRBD1 (6 bases). Germline assignment: CDR1 MNHNS and CDR2 SASEGT. The CDR3 length is 15 residues. V lost 4 bases, J lost 2 bases, and 15 bases lay in between. This CDR3 reads CASSGLPGQTYEQYF. For the CDR3, the DNA is TGTGCCAGCAGTGGTTTACCGGGACAAACCTACGAGCAGTACTTC.

The V gene is TRBV6-1, the J gene TRBJ1-5, with no clear D. V lost 4 bases and J 5 bases, leaving 9 bases between the germline ends. The germline gives CDR1 MNHNS, CDR2 SASEGT. This CDR3 is built from 13 residues. CDR3 nucleotide sequence: TGTGCCAGCAGTGGGACGGATTATCAGCCCCAGCATTTT. It codes for CASSGTDYQPQHF.

The V call is TRBV25-1, the J call TRBJ1-3; no reliable D call. Germline-derived CDR1 and CDR2 are MGHDK and SYGVNS. This CDR3 region has 11 residues. With 2 bases removed from V and 7 bases from J, the gap between germline ends came to 3 bases. This chain's CDR3 is CASSELNTIYF. CDR3 bases: TGTGCCAGCAGTGAACTCAACACCATATATTTT.

The table lists this clone with a count of one. The chain employs TRBV28 and TRBJ1-4; D is perhaps TRBD1 (5 bases). CDR3 length: 15 amino acids. CDR1 and CDR2 (germline): MDHEN, SYDVKM. Trimming shortened V by 8 bases and J by 7 bases, and 20 bases separated the two germline ends. CDR3 sequence reads: CASSTVGGEGEKLFF. The CDR3 DNA is TGTGCCAGCTCTACCGTGGGAGGGGAGGGTGAAAAACTGTTTTTT.

The V gene is TRBV29-1, the J gene TRBJ1-6; 7 nucleotides match TRBD1. V was clipped by 5 bases and J by 5 bases; unmatched bases: 3. The V gene's germline CDR1 is SQVTM and CDR2 ANQGSEA. The CDR3 sequence is 13 residues long. DNA for the CDR3: TGCAGCGTTAAGGGACAGAATAATTCACCCCTCCACTTT. It translates to CSVKGQNNSPLHF.

This chain uses TRBV2 with TRBJ2-3; possible D gene TRBD2, 6 bases. The CDR3 contains 16 residues. V gave up 5 bases and J gave up 4 bases, with 19 bases separating them. Germline V gene data show CDR1 as SNHLY and CDR2 as FYNNEI. The CDR3 region is CASSSLALGEPDTQYF. As DNA, the CDR3 is TGTGCCAGCAGTTCACTAGCACTAGGGGAGCCAGATACGCAGTATTTT.

This clone is a singleton in its sample. The chain employs TRBV28 and TRBJ2-7, with 9 bases identical to TRBD1. Germline assignment: CDR1 MDHEN and CDR2 SYDVKM. The CDR3 totals 16 residues. Trimming cost V 7 bases and J 7 bases; bases outside gene matches: 17. The CDR3 nucleotides are TGTGCCAGCACCCCGGTGGGACAGGGTGGATCTAGGGAGCAGTACTTC. It yields the protein CASTPVGQGGSREQYF.

The chain joins TRBV28 to TRBJ1-1; no reliable D call. CDR1 and CDR2 from the germline V gene are MDHEN and SYDVKM. The CDR3 consists of 14 residues. V lost 3 bases and J lost 4, with 12 bases in between. DNA of the CDR3: TGTGCCAGCAGTTTCCCTGTTAGGGCCACTGAAGCTTTCTTT. It encodes CASSFPVRATEAFF. Filled out from reference TRBV28 and TRBJ1-1, the complete variable domain reads DVKVTQSSRYLVKRTGEKVFLECVQDMDHENMFWYRQDPGLGLRLIYFSYDVKMKEKGDIPEGYSVSREKKERFSLILESASTNQTSMYLCASSFPVRATEAFFGQGTRLTVV.

About this clone itself: Other DNA variants within this sample encode the same CDR3. V and J are TRBV5-1 and TRBJ1-5, with a possible D match to TRBD1 (5 bases). The CDR3 spans 15 residues. Trimming left V 0 bases short and J 2 bases short, with 9 bases between. The germline gives CDR1 SGHRS, CDR2 YFSETQ. CDR3 amino acids: CASSLEGGGNQPQHF. The DNA for the CDR3 is TGCGCCAGCAGCTTGGAGGGAGGGGGCAATCAGCCCCAGCATTTT.

The chain carries TRBV5-5 and TRBJ1-4; D gene uncertain. Trimming stripped 2 bases from V and 5 bases from J, with 10 bases between. The CDR3 contains 14 residues. Germline assignment: CDR1 SGHKS and CDR2 YYEKEE (reference sequence). The DNA of the CDR3 is TGTGCCAGCAGCTTCCGGCCGTACAATGAAAAACTGTTTTTT. Translated: CASSFRPYNEKLFF.

This clone was detected many times. This specimen includes other DNA sequences encoding the same CDR3. The chain is built from TRBV20-1 and TRBJ2-7; 7 nucleotides agree with TRBD2. V lost 5 bases to trimming and J lost 3 bases; unmatched junction nucleotides: 1. Germline CDR1 and CDR2: DFQATT and SNEGSKA (reference sequence). This CDR3 comprises 11 residues. The CDR3 DNA reads as TGCAGTGCTGGACTAGTCTACGAGCAGTACTTC. Protein sequence: CSAGLVYEQYF.

The gene calls are TRBV7-9 and TRBJ2-7; 8 positions agree with TRBD1. Trimming removed 3 bases from V and 6 bases from J; junction bases left unmatched: 1. Germline CDR1 SEHNR, CDR2 FQNEAQ (reference sequence). The CDR3 has 12 residues. The CDR3 coding sequence is TGTGCCAGCAGCTTCGACAGGGGCGAGCAGTACTTC. Translation: CASSFDRGEQYF. The complete variable domain, with remaining parts taken from reference TRBV7-9 and TRBJ2-7, reads DTGVSQNPRHKITKRGQNVTFRCDPISEHNRLYWYRQTLGQGPEFLTYFQNEAQLEKSRLLSDRFSAERPKGSFSTLEIQRTEQGDSAMYLCASSFDRGEQYFGPGTRLTVT.

The V and J genes are TRBV5-4 and TRBJ2-1; 10 bases map to TRBD2. This CDR3 region has 14 residues. Per germline, CDR1 SGHNT and CDR2 YYREEE (reference sequence). V trimming: 5 bases; J trimming: 5 bases; junction bases outside the gene matches: 4. The CDR3 spells CASRRTSGDNEQFF. CDR3 coding DNA: TGTGCCAGCAGACGGACTAGCGGTGACAATGAGCAGTTCTTC.

This chain links TRBV18 with TRBJ2-7; a weak D match, TRBD1 (5 bases). The germline V gene has CDR1 KGHSH and CDR2 LQKENI. Trimming took 2 bases from V and 1 from J, leaving 12 bases between them. The CDR3 covers 15 residues. Written as DNA, the CDR3 is TGTGCCAGCTCACCAAGGCAGGGCATTTCCTACGAGCAGTACTTC. Amino acid sequence: CASSPRQGISYEQYF.

This clone is a singleton in its sample. The chain carries TRBV5-1 and TRBJ1-1; D perhaps matches TRBD1 (5 bases). CDR1 is SGHRS, CDR2 YFSETQ, per germline. V lost 1 base to trimming and J lost 5 bases, with 12 bases between them. The CDR3 sequence is 14 residues long. The CDR3 DNA reads TGCGCCAGCAGCTTGAGTATGGGGGTTACTGAAGCTTTCTTT. Translated, it gives CASSLSMGVTEAFF.

The rearrangement uses TRBV21-1 and TRBJ2-1; TRBD1, as called in the table, went unchecked against the DNA. TRBV21-1 is a documented pseudogene. This CDR3 has 14 residues. The CDR3 coding sequence is TGTGCCAGCAGAAATGAGGGGGCGGGCAATGAGCAGTTCTTC. Translated, it gives CASRNEGAGNEQFF.